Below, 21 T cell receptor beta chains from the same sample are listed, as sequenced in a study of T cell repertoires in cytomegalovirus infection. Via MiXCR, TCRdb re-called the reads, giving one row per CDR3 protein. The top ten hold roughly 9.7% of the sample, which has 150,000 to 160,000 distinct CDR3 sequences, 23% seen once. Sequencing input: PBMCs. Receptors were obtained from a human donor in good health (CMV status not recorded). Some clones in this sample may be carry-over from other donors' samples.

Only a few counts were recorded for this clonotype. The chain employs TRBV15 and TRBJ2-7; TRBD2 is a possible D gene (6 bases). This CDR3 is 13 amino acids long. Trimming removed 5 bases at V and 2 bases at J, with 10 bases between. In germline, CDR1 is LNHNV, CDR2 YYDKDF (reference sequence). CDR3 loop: CATSDGGAYEQYF. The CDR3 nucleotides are TGTGCCACCAGCGACGGGGGAGCCTACGAGCAGTACTTC.

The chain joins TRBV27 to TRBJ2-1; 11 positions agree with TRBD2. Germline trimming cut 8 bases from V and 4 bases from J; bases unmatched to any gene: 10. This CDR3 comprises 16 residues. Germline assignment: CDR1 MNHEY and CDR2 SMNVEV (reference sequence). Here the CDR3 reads CASLLSGTSGYNEQFF. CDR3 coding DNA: TGTGCCAGCCTCCTAAGCGGGACTAGCGGTTACAATGAGCAGTTCTTC.

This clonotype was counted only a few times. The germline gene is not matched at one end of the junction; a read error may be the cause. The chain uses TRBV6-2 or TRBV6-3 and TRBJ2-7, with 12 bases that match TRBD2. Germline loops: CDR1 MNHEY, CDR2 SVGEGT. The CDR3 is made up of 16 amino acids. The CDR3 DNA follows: TGTGCCAGCTCCTCGACTAGCGGGGGTACCTCCAACGAGCAGTACTTC. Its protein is CASSSTSGGTSNEQYF.

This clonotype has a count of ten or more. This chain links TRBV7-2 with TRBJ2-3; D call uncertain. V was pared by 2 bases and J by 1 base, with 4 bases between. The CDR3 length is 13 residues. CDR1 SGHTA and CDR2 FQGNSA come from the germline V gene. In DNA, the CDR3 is TGTGCCAGCAGCTTATCCGGCACAGATACGCAGTATTTT. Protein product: CASSLSGTDTQYF.

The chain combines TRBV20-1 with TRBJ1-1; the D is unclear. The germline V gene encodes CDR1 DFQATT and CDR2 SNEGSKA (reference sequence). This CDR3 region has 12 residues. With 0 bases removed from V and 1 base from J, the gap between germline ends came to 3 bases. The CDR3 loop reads CSARDPNTEAFF. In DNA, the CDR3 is TGCAGTGCTAGAGATCCGAACACTGAAGCTTTCTTT.

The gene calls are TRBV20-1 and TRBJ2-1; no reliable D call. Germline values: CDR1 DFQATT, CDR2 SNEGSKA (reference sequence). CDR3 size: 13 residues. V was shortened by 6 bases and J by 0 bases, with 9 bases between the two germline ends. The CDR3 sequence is CSAYSDSYNEQFF. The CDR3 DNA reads TGCAGTGCCTACAGCGACTCCTACAATGAGCAGTTCTTC.

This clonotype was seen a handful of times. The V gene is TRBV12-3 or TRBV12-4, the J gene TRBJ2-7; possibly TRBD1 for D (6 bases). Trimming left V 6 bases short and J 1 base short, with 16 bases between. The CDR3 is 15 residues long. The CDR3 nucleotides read TGTGCCAGCAGCCTAAGGGGGAGAGGGTCCTACGAGCAGTACTTC. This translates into CASSLRGRGSYEQYF.

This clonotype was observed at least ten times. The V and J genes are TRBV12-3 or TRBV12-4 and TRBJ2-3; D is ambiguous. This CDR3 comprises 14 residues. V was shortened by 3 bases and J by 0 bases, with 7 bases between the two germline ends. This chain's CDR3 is CASSFLTSTDTQYF. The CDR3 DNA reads TGTGCCAGCAGTTTTCTGACTAGCACAGATACGCAGTATTTT.

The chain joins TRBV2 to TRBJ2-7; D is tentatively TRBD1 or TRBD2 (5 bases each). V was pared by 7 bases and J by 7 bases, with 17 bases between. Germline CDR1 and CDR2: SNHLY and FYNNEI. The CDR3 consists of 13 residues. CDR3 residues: CASILTGPTEQYF. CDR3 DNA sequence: TGTGCCAGCATCCTAACGGGACCCACGGAGCAGTACTTC.

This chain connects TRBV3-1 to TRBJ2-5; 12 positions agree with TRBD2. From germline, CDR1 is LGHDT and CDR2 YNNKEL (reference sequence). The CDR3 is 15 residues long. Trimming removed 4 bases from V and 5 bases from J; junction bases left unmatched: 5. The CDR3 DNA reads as TGTGCCAGCAGCCTTTCTAGCGGGGGGGGTGAGACCCAGTACTTC. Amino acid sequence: CASSLSSGGGETQYF.

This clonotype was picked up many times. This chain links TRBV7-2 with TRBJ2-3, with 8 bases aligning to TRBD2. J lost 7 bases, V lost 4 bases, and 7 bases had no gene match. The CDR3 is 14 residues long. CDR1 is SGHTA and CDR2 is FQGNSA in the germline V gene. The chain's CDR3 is CASSSGKRGNTQYF. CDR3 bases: TGTGCCAGCAGCTCCGGGAAGCGGGGGAATACGCAGTATTTT.

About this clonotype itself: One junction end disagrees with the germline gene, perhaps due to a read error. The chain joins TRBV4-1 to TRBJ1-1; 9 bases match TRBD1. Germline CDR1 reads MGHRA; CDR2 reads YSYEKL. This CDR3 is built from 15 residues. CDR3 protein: CASSLRTGVDTEAFF. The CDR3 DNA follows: TGTGCCAGCAGCTTACGGACAGGGGTGGACACTGAAGCTTTCTTT.

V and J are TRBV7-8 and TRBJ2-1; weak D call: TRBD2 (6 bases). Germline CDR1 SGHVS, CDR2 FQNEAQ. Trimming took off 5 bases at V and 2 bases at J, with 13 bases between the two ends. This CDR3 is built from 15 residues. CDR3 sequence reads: CASSPGGTTYNEQFF. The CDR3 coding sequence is TGTGCCAGCAGCCCCGGGGGTACAACCTACAATGAGCAGTTCTTC.

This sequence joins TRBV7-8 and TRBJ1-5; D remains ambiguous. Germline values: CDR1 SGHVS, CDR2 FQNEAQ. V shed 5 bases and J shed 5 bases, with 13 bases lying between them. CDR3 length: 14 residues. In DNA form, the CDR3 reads TGTGCCAGCAGCCCCGGACGAGGAGATCAGCCCCAGCATTTT. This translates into CASSPGRGDQPQHF.

The CDR3 here is CASSPRTPNYGYTF. The DNA of the CDR3 is TGTGCCAGCAGCCCCCGGACTCCTAACTATGGCTACACCTTC. The gene calls are TRBV7-3 and TRBJ1-2; D uncertain. CDR1 is SGHTA and CDR2 is FQGTGA in the germline V gene. CDR3 length: 14 residues. Trimming stripped 5 bases from V and 0 bases from J, with 10 bases between.

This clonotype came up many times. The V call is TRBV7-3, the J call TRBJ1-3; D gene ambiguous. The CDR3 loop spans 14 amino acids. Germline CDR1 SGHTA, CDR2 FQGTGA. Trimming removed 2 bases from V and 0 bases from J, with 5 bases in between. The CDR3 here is CASSLDGSGNTIYF. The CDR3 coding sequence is TGTGCCAGCAGCTTAGATGGCTCTGGAAACACCATATATTTT.

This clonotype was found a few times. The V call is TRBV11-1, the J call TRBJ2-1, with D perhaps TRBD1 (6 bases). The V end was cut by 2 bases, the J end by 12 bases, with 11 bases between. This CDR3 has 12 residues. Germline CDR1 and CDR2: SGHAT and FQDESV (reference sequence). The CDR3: CASSLMDSWQFF. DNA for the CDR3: TGTGCCAGCAGCTTAATGGACAGTTGGCAGTTCTTC. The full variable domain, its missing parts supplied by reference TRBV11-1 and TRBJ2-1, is EAEVAQSPRYKITEKSQAVAFWCDPISGHATLYWYRQILGQGPELLVQFQDESVVDDSQLPKDRFSAERLKGVDSTLKIQPAELGDSAMYLCASSLMDSWQFFGPGTRLTVL.

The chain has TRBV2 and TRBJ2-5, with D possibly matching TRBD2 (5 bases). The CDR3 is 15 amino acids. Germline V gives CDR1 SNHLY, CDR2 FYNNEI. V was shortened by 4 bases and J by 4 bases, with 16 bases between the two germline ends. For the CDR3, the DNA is TGTGCCAGCAGTGGAGTCGTAACCGAGGGAGAGACCCAGTACTTC. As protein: CASSGVVTEGETQYF.

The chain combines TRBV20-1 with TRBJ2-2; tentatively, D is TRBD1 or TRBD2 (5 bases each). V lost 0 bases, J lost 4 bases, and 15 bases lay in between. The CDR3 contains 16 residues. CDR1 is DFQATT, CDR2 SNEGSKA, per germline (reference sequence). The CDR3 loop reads CSARDRGASPTGELFF. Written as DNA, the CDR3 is TGCAGTGCTAGAGATCGAGGGGCTAGCCCCACCGGGGAGCTGTTTTTT.

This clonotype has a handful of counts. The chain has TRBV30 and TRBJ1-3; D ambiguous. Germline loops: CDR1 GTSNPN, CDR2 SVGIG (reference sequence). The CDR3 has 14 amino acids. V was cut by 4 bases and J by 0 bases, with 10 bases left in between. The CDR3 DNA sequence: TGTGCCTGGAAGCCGGGAAACTCTGGAAACACCATATATTTT. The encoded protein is CAWKPGNSGNTIYF.

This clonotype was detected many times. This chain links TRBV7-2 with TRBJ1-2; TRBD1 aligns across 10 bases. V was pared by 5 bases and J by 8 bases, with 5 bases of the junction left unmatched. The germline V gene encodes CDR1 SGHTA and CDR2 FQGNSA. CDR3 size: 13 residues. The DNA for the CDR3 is TGTGCCAGCAGCGGGACAGGGGCGGGGGGCTACACCTTC. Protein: CASSGTGAGGYTF. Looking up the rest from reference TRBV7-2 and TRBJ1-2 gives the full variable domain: GAGVSQSPSNKVTEKGKDVELRCDPISGHTALYWYRQSLGQGLEFLIYFQGNSAPDKSGLPSDRFSAERTGGSVSTLTIQRTQQEDSAVYLCASSGTGAGGYTFGSGTRLTVV.